This TCR beta chain appears in the sequencing data of a study of blood T cells in healthy people across ages. Study results and caveats: Diversity estimates from one million T cells were considered underestimates. Higher diversity and more naive CD4+ cells were features of long-lived donors, compared to aged donors.

It was with a sample-barcoded 5' primer and a J-beta primer mix that a second PCR of roughly 7 to 12 cycles was run. There were at least 3 million CDR3-containing paired-end reads obtained from each sample. TCRdb independently ran MiXCR on the 5' RACE reads; one entry per CDR3 protein. The sample carries more than 500,000 distinct CDR3 sequences, about 26% recorded once. The germline V and J ends were trimmed by 3 bases and 5 bases, with 16 bases remaining between them. CDR1 is SNHLY, CDR2 FYNNEI, per germline. The CDR3 has 15 amino acids. For this clonotype: The antigen remains undetermined.

The data were also submitted as part of a second study, on T cells of mothers and their children.

The V and J genes are TRBV2 and TRBJ1-2; tentative D call: TRBD1 (6 bases). Sample: blood. The source of this sequence is a boy between 2 and 10 years old in good health. CDR3 sequence reads: CASSDGPRDIYGYTF. CDR3 DNA: TGTGCCAGCAGTGACGGTCCGCGGGACATATATGGCTACACCTTC.